This T cell receptor delta chain comes out of a study of gamma-delta T cells after stem cell transplantation. After removal of 0 bases from V and 0 bases from J, the junction contained 9 bases not matched to a gene. The germline gives CDR1 TVYSNPD, CDR2 GDNSRS (reference sequence). The CDR3 has 16 amino acids. TCRdb called clones from the RT-PCR reads again using CATT. The top ten hold around 3.9% of the sample, which has about 13,000 delta-chain clones, approximately 32% seen once. This TCR derives from a human donor. It is not recorded whose cells these are; they may come from a transplant donor. Sequencing input: gamma-delta T cells. The chain couples TRDV3 to TRDJ1, with 8 bases fitting TRDD3. CDR3 protein: CAFRRLGDPYTDKLIF. The CDR3 bases are TGTGCCTTTAGACGTCTGGGGGACCCGTACACCGATAAACTCATCTTT.